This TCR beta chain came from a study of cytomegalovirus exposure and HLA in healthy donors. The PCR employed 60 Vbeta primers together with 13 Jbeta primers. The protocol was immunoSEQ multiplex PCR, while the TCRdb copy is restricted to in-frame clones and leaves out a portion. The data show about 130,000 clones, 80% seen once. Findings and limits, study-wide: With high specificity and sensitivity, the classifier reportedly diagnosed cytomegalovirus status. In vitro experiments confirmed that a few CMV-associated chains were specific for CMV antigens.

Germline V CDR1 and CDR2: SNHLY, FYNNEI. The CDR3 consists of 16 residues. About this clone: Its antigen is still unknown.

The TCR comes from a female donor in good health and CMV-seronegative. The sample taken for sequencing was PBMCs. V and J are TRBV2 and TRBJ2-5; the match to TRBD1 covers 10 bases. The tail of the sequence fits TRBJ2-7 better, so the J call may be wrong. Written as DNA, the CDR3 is TGTGCCAGCAGGGACATCGACAGGGGGCTCGGCTACGAGCAGTACTTC. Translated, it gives CASRDIDRGLGYEQYF.